The 27 T cell receptor beta chains below come from one sample, sequenced in a study of vaccination and CD4 T cells after COVID-19. These TCRs are of unknown antigen specificity. Treatment described: approximately 9-day PBMC culture with coronavirus spike peptide pools or control peptides (ViraFEST assay). Cultured CD4+ T cell DNA underwent sequencing with the Oncomine TCR Beta short-read assay. TCRdb re-called the PCR reads through MiXCR, storing one row per CDR3 protein. Here the sample spans about 23,000 distinct CDR3 sequences, approximately 48% being singletons. The sample here was CD4+ T cells from blood, cultured in vitro, taken before SARS-CoV-2 vaccination. All receptors come from a human donor who received a COVID-19 vaccine.

V and J are TRBV6-5 and TRBJ2-1, with D uncertain. V was trimmed by 0 bases and J by 5 bases, leaving 8 bases between them. The CDR3 extends over 14 amino acids. Germline V CDR1 and CDR2: MNHEY, SVGAGI. CDR3 in amino acids: CASSYSKQNNEQFF. CDR3 bases: TGTGCCAGCAGTTACTCGAAACAAAACAATGAGCAGTTCTTC.

The V call is TRBV9, the J call TRBJ1-6; D uncertain. Germline V gene sequence: CDR1 SGDLS, CDR2 YYNGEE. The V end lost 0 bases, the J end lost 8 bases, and 12 bases lay between the germline ends. This CDR3 contains 15 residues. The CDR3 sequence: CASSVAPLVDSPLHF. Written as DNA, the CDR3 is TGTGCCAGCAGCGTAGCCCCACTAGTAGATTCACCCCTCCACTTT.

This chain links TRBV18 with TRBJ2-6; unclear D gene. CDR3 length equals 15 residues. Looked up from germline, CDR1 is KGHSH and CDR2 is LQKENI. The germline V and J ends were trimmed by 3 bases and 0 bases, with 6 bases remaining between them. CDR3: CASSPGSSGANVLTF. CDR3 DNA: TGTGCCAGCTCACCGGGTAGCTCTGGGGCCAACGTCCTGACTTTC.

This clonotype has only a few counts. The chain uses TRBV30 and TRBJ2-7; 8 positions agree with TRBD2. V lost 3 bases, J lost 6 bases, and 7 bases stayed unmatched. Per the germline V gene, CDR1 is GTSNPN and CDR2 is SVGIG (reference sequence). The CDR3 consists of 13 residues. In nucleotides, the CDR3 is TGTGCCTGGAGGCGGACTAGCTCCCTCGAGCAGTACTTC. Protein: CAWRRTSSLEQYF. The full variable domain, with the rest looked up from reference TRBV30 and TRBJ2-7, is SQTIHQWPATLVQPVGSPLSLECTVEGTSNPNLYWYRQAAGRGLQLLFYSVGIGQISSEVPQNLSASRPQDRQFILSSKKLLLSDSGFYLCAWRRTSSLEQYFGPGTRLTVT.

The rearrangement uses TRBV30 and TRBJ1-1; D is possibly TRBD1 (5 bases). CDR3 length equals 14 residues. Trimming cost V 3 bases and J 6 bases, with 17 bases left between them. Germline V CDR1 and CDR2: GTSNPN, SVGIG (reference sequence). The CDR3 sequence is CAWRLGLGGAEAFF. CDR3 sequence (DNA): TGTGCCTGGAGGTTGGGTCTTGGAGGGGCTGAAGCTTTCTTT.

The chain combines TRBV7-9 with TRBJ1-2; TRBD1 agrees at 10 bases. CDR1 is SEHNR and CDR2 is FQNEAQ in the germline V gene (reference sequence). This CDR3 is built from 15 residues. J lost 6 bases, V lost 6 bases, and 10 bases had no gene match. As DNA, the CDR3 is TGTGCCAGCAGTATGACAGGGGGCAGTATCGATGGCTACACCTTC. Amino acid sequence: CASSMTGGSIDGYTF.

A single count supports this clonotype. The V gene is TRBV6-5, the J gene TRBJ2-5; D is unresolved. The CDR3 is made up of 14 amino acids. CDR1 and CDR2 (germline): MNHEY, SVGAGI. V gave up 2 bases and J gave up 5 bases, with 12 bases separating them. The CDR3 coding sequence is TGTGCCAGCAGTTACCTTGGGGTCTGGGAGACCCAGTACTTC. This codes for CASSYLGVWETQYF.

The rearrangement links TRBV2 to TRBJ1-1; 10 nucleotides align to TRBD1. CDR1 SNHLY and CDR2 FYNNEI come from the germline V gene. This CDR3 is 15 amino acids long. Trimming at V came to 6 bases and at J to 3 bases, leaving 7 bases not matched to a gene. As DNA, the CDR3 is TGTGCCAGCAGAGATCGACAGGGGGCGGACACTGAAGCTTTCTTT. As protein: CASRDRQGADTEAFF.

This clonotype was recorded a few times. This rearrangement joins TRBV2 to TRBJ2-2; the match to TRBD2 covers 7 bases. CDR1 and CDR2 (germline): SNHLY, FYNNEI. This CDR3 contains 15 residues. V dropped 2 bases and J dropped 1; count of bases not matched to a gene: 1. CDR3 bases: TGTGCCAGCAGTGAAACTAGCGAGAACACCGGGGAGCTGTTTTTT. It is translated as CASSETSENTGELFF.

This chain uses TRBV6-1 with TRBJ1-6; D is possibly TRBD1 (6 bases). The CDR3 consists of 13 residues. Germline values: CDR1 MNHNS, CDR2 SASEGT. The germline V and J ends were trimmed by 7 bases and 5 bases, with 9 bases remaining between them. The CDR3 DNA follows: TGTGCCAGCAAAACAGGGAATAATTCACCCCTCCACTTT. Residues: CASKTGNNSPLHF.

CDR3 DNA sequence: TGTGCCAGCAGCTTAGAGGGTTTTGGCGGGGGGCAGTTCTTC. It encodes CASSLEGFGGGQFF. This rearrangement joins TRBV7-6 to TRBJ2-1, with 7 bases aligning to TRBD2. The CDR3 is 14 residues long. The V gene end was trimmed by 1 base and the J gene end by 12 bases; junction bases not matched to a gene: 9. Germline V CDR1 and CDR2: SGHVS, FNYEAQ.

The genes are TRBV7-9 and TRBJ1-2; D not resolved. The germline CDR1 and CDR2 sequences are SEHNR and FQNEAQ (reference sequence). Trimming removed 3 bases from V and 3 bases from J, with 11 bases in between. The CDR3 spans 14 residues. The CDR3 nucleotides read TGTGCCAGCAGCTTCTCCGGACGAGACTATGGCTACACCTTC. This translates into CASSFSGRDYGYTF.

The rearrangement joins TRBV2 to TRBJ2-7; D tentatively reads TRBD1 or TRBD2 (5 bases each). CDR1 and CDR2 from the germline V gene are SNHLY and FYNNEI. The CDR3 consists of 13 residues. Deletions cut 3 bases from V and 3 bases from J, with 9 bases between. The CDR3 DNA sequence: TGTGCCAGCAGTGATGGGGGATACTACGAGCAGTACTTC. It codes for CASSDGGYYEQYF.

The J gene is TRBJ2-2, the V gene TRBV2; 7 bases agree with TRBD2. CDR1 SNHLY and CDR2 FYNNEI come from the germline V gene. With 1 base clipped from V and 4 bases from J, the junction kept 6 bases outside the gene matches. The CDR3 has 16 amino acids. CDR3 protein: CASSEVGGGITGELFF. CDR3 bases: TGTGCCAGCAGTGAAGTTGGGGGAGGGATCACCGGGGAGCTGTTTTTT.

This clonotype was detected a few times. The V and J genes are TRBV7-9 and TRBJ1-1, with TRBD1 as a possible D gene (5 bases). In germline, CDR1 is SEHNR, CDR2 FQNEAQ (reference sequence). The germline V and J ends were trimmed by 5 bases and 1 base, with 14 bases remaining between them. This CDR3 comprises 15 residues. CDR3 bases: TGTGCCAGCAGCACCCGGAGAGGGGCGAACACTGAAGCTTTCTTT. It yields the protein CASSTRRGANTEAFF.

In this sample, this clonotype turned up a few times. V gene TRBV20-1 combines with J gene TRBJ1-5; 9 nucleotides align to TRBD1. The trim removed 6 bases at V and 2 bases at J, leaving 11 bases unmatched. This CDR3 spans 16 amino acids. Germline values: CDR1 DFQATT, CDR2 SNEGSKA (reference sequence). DNA for the CDR3: TGCAGTGCGACCAAACTACAGGGGGCGCGCAATCAGCCCCAGCATTTT. Its translation is CSATKLQGARNQPQHF.

V usage is TRBV19 and J usage is TRBJ2-2; 7 bases agree with TRBD1. The CDR3 loop spans 17 amino acids. V lost 3 bases to trimming and J lost 2 bases; unmatched junction nucleotides: 9. Germline V lookup: CDR1 LNHDA, CDR2 SQIVND (reference sequence). CDR3 coding DNA: TGTGCCAGTAGTATCCGTAGAGGGGGCCCCAACACCGGGGAGCTGTTTTTT. Encoded protein: CASSIRRGGPNTGELFF.

The rearrangement uses TRBV19 and TRBJ2-7, with TRBD1 matching 8 bases. The CDR3 extends over 18 amino acids. Trimming at V came to 1 base and at J to 0 bases, leaving 11 bases not matched to a gene. Germline assignment: CDR1 LNHDA and CDR2 SQIVND (reference sequence). The CDR3 DNA sequence: TGTGCCAGTAGTATAGCCTTACCGGACAGGGTCTACTCCTACGAGCAGTACTTC. Protein product: CASSIALPDRVYSYEQYF.

This chain links TRBV4-2 with TRBJ2-3, with TRBD2 identical over 13 bases. With 4 bases clipped from V and 3 bases from J, the junction kept 1 base outside the gene matches. The length of the CDR3 is 15 residues. The germline gives CDR1 LGHNA, CDR2 YNFKEQ. The chain's CDR3 is CASSLTSGGTDTQYF. In nucleotides, the CDR3 is TGTGCCAGCAGCCTGACTAGCGGGGGGACAGATACGCAGTATTTT.

The chain recombines TRBV2 with TRBJ2-3, with D possibly called TRBD1 or TRBD2 (5 bases each). Trimming took off 2 bases at V and 4 bases at J, with 7 bases between the two ends. The CDR3 consists of 13 residues. The germline V gene encodes CDR1 SNHLY and CDR2 FYNNEI. DNA for the CDR3: TGTGCCAGCAGTGAACAGGGAGCAGATACGCAGTATTTT. Protein product: CASSEQGADTQYF.

This clonotype is a singleton in its sample. The rearrangement joins TRBV6-1 to TRBJ2-5; TRBD2 is a possible D gene (6 bases). Germline V CDR1 and CDR2: MNHNS, SASEGT. The CDR3 sequence is 16 residues long. V lost 1 base and J 3 bases, leaving 15 bases between the germline ends. CDR3 sequence reads: CASSEGVVGLKETQYF. DNA of the CDR3: TGTGCCAGCAGTGAAGGGGTGGTGGGACTGAAAGAGACCCAGTACTTC.

The V and J genes are TRBV7-9 and TRBJ1-2; the match to TRBD1 covers 8 bases. Germline CDR1 and CDR2: SEHNR and FQNEAQ (reference sequence). V trimming: 5 bases; J trimming: 6 bases; junction bases outside the gene matches: 2. This CDR3 is 12 amino acids long. The CDR3 DNA is TGTGCCAGCAGCCGACAGGGGAATGGCTACACCTTC. It encodes CASSRQGNGYTF.

There are a few counts of this clonotype. The chain couples TRBV30 to TRBJ2-3; a possible D gene is TRBD1 (6 bases). Trimming removed 2 bases at V and 4 bases at J, with 10 bases between. The length of the CDR3 is 13 residues. Germline V gives CDR1 GTSNPN, CDR2 SVGIG (reference sequence). The DNA for the CDR3 is TGTGCCTGGAGTATTAACAGGGCAGATACGCAGTATTTT. Amino acid sequence: CAWSINRADTQYF.

This clonotype has a handful of counts. The rearrangement uses TRBV21-1 and TRBJ2-7; TRBD2 is taken as the D call from the table, unchecked against the DNA. TRBV21-1 is assigned pseudogene status. The CDR3 extends over 14 amino acids. In DNA, the CDR3 is TGTGCCAGCAGCAAAGAGGGCCGAGCCTACGAGCAGTACTTC. Protein product: CASSKEGRAYEQYF.

This rearrangement joins TRBV19 to TRBJ2-4; D is perhaps TRBD2 (5 bases). This CDR3 has 15 amino acids. Germline values: CDR1 LNHDA, CDR2 SQIVND (reference sequence). V lost 8 bases and J 8 bases, leaving 22 bases between the germline ends. CDR3 sequence (DNA): TGTGCCAGTGGCGCGATCTCGGGTAAGGGAGACATTCAGTACTTC. Protein: CASGAISGKGDIQYF. The full variable domain, its missing parts supplied by reference TRBV19 and TRBJ2-4, is DGGITQSPKYLFRKEGQNVTLSCEQNLNHDAMYWYRQDPGQGLRLIYYSQIVNDFQKGDIAEGYSVSREKKESFPLTVTSAQKNPTAFYLCASGAISGKGDIQYFGAGTRLSVL.

This clonotype occurred a few times. The chain links TRBV12-3 or TRBV12-4 to TRBJ1-1; tentative D call: TRBD1 (6 bases). Trimming left V 6 bases short and J 1 base short, with 15 bases between. CDR3 length equals 15 residues. CDR3 DNA: TGTGCCAGCAGGCCCCCTACGACAGGGAACACTGAAGCTTTCTTT. It encodes CASRPPTTGNTEAFF.

The chain combines TRBV30 with TRBJ2-5; 9 bases match TRBD2. The CDR3 contains 12 residues. Per germline, CDR1 GTSNPN and CDR2 SVGIG (reference sequence). Trimming cost V 3 bases and J 4 bases; bases outside gene matches: 0. The CDR3 nucleotides read TGTGCCTGGAGGACTAGCGGAGAGACCCAGTACTTC. It is translated as CAWRTSGETQYF. Full variable domain (outside the CDR3, taken from reference TRBV30 and TRBJ2-5): SQTIHQWPATLVQPVGSPLSLECTVEGTSNPNLYWYRQAAGRGLQLLFYSVGIGQISSEVPQNLSASRPQDRQFILSSKKLLLSDSGFYLCAWRTSGETQYFGPGTRLLVL.